Listed here are 29 T cell receptor beta chains from one sample, sequenced in a study of blood T cell repertoires in COVID-19 (TCRdb year 2020). The receptor library was made with the immunoSEQ multiplex PCR assay. TCRdb obtained this table from immuneACCESS and retained in-frame rearrangements with V and J assigned. These tables miss some clones; where compared with another copy, unresolved V genes account for less than half of the shortfall, and the remainder is unexplained. The sample includes over 150,000 clones, with more than 75% observed a single time. The top ten hold 0.58% of the sample. The source material was peripheral blood. The receptors come from a man aged 55 to 70 with COVID-19, enrolled during active disease.

V and J are TRBV27 and TRBJ1-5; D not certain. V lost 5 bases to trimming and J lost 0 bases, with 23 bases between them. From germline, CDR1 is MNHEY and CDR2 SMNVEV (reference sequence). The CDR3 has 19 amino acids. The CDR3 DNA sequence: TGTGCCAGCAGTCGCAATTCCGCGGCCCGACTGAATAGCAATCAGCCCCAGCATTTT. This translates into CASSRNSAARLNSNQPQHF.

The chain has TRBV7-2 and TRBJ2-1, with 10 nucleotides matching TRBD1. J lost 6 bases, V lost 2 bases, and 1 base had no gene match. This CDR3 comprises 14 residues. Germline V CDR1 and CDR2: SGHTA, FQGNSA. DNA of the CDR3: TGTGCCAGCAGCTTACGACAGGGGGCCAATGAGCAGTTCTTC. Translating it yields CASSLRQGANEQFF.

This chain joins TRBV3-1 (or the pseudogene TRBV3-2) and TRBJ1-4; D remains unclear. Per the germline V gene, CDR1 is LGHDT and CDR2 is YNNKEL (reference sequence). The CDR3 consists of 13 residues. V lost 6 bases, J lost 3 bases, and 8 bases lay in between. The CDR3 DNA sequence: TGTGCCAGCAGTCAGAGGGCTAATGAAAAACTGTTTTTT. It translates to CASSQRANEKLFF.

J is TRBJ1-5 and V is TRBV7-9; D not resolved. V lost 4 bases and J lost 4, with 5 bases in between. From germline, CDR1 is SEHNR and CDR2 FQNEAQ (reference sequence). The CDR3 is 12 amino acids. The CDR3 region has the DNA TGTGCCAGCAGCTCTAATAATCAGCCCCAGCATTTT. Translating it yields CASSSNNQPQHF.

The chain combines TRBV19 with TRBJ1-1; a weak D match, TRBD1 (5 bases). Trimming left V 5 bases short and J 1 base short, with 8 bases between. The germline CDR1 and CDR2 sequences are LNHDA and SQIVND (reference sequence). This CDR3 comprises 13 residues. CDR3 residues: CASSATANTEAFF. In DNA, the CDR3 is TGTGCCAGTAGTGCGACAGCGAACACTGAAGCTTTCTTT.

This chain links TRBV28 with TRBJ1-6; 8 bases are shared with TRBD1. Per germline, CDR1 MDHEN and CDR2 SYDVKM. The CDR3 is 18 amino acids. The junction had 10 bases not matched to a gene; V was cut back by 6 bases and J by 0 bases. CDR3: CASSPGQGFSSYNSPLHF. CDR3 nucleotide sequence: TGTGCCAGCAGCCCCGGACAGGGCTTTAGCTCCTATAATTCACCCCTCCACTTT. Together with reference TRBV28 and TRBJ1-6, the CDR3 gives the full variable domain: DVKVTQSSRYLVKRTGEKVFLECVQDMDHENMFWYRQDPGLGLRLIYFSYDVKMKEKGDIPEGYSVSREKKERFSLILESASTNQTSMYLCASSPGQGFSSYNSPLHFGNGTRLTVT.

A single count supports this clone. V is TRBV10-3 and J is TRBJ1-2; D gene unclear. CDR3 length: 13 amino acids. CDR1 is ENHRY and CDR2 is SYGVKD in the germline V gene. V was clipped by 4 bases and J by 7 bases, with 13 bases between them. The CDR3 sequence is CAISGFAVAGYTF. The CDR3 DNA follows: TGTGCCATCAGTGGTTTCGCGGTAGCTGGCTACACCTTC.

The chain carries TRBV29-1 and TRBJ1-5; D is unclear. Germline V gene data show CDR1 as SQVTM and CDR2 as ANQGSEA. CDR3 length: 13 residues. The V end lost 4 bases, the J end lost 6 bases, and 13 bases lay between the germline ends. Written as DNA, the CDR3 is TGCAGCGTTGCCTTAGACATGGCTCAGCCCCAGCATTTT. Residues: CSVALDMAQPQHF. Combining the CDR3 with reference TRBV29-1 and TRBJ1-5 gives the whole variable domain SAVISQKPSRDICQRGTSLTIQCQVDSQVTMMFWYRQQPGQSLTLIATANQGSEATYESGFVIDKFPISRPNLTFSTLTVSNMSPEDSSIYLCSVALDMAQPQHFGDGTRLSIL.

The V and J genes are TRBV10-3 and TRBJ1-4; TRBD1 is a possible D gene (6 bases). The CDR3 contains 14 residues. The germline gives CDR1 ENHRY, CDR2 SYGVKD. The V end lost 2 bases, the J end lost 3 bases, and 7 bases lay between the germline ends. CDR3 residues: CAISEGQSNEKLFF. CDR3 DNA sequence: TGTGCCATCAGTGAGGGACAGTCTAATGAAAAACTGTTTTTT.

This clone was seen only a few times. The chain carries TRBV19 and TRBJ1-1; D unclear. Trimming took 4 bases from V and 1 from J, leaving 7 bases between them. Germline V gene sequence: CDR1 LNHDA, CDR2 SQIVND (reference sequence). The CDR3 contains 13 residues. Here the CDR3 DNA reads TGTGCCAGTAGTAAGACAAGGAACACTGAAGCTTTCTTT. It yields the protein CASSKTRNTEAFF.

The chain couples TRBV7-9 to TRBJ2-7; 13 positions match TRBD2. Germline trimming cut 6 bases from V and 6 bases from J; bases unmatched to any gene: 5. The germline CDR1 and CDR2 sequences are SEHNR and FQNEAQ (reference sequence). The CDR3 totals 14 residues. CDR3 amino acids: CASRLLAGGGEQYF. CDR3 bases: TGTGCCAGCAGGTTACTAGCGGGAGGGGGCGAGCAGTACTTC.

This clone came up a few times. The V and J genes are TRBV30 and TRBJ1-5, with D perhaps matching TRBD1 (5 bases). V was trimmed by 0 bases and J by 5 bases, leaving 8 bases between them. The V gene's germline CDR1 is GTSNPN and CDR2 SVGIG (reference sequence). The CDR3 runs to 13 residues. In DNA form, the CDR3 reads TGTGCCTGGAGTGTACAGGACCATCAGCCCCAGCATTTT. Translation gives CAWSVQDHQPQHF.

This chain joins TRBV3-1 (or the pseudogene TRBV3-2) and TRBJ1-6; TRBD1 agrees at 9 bases. CDR3 length: 16 amino acids. CDR1 is LGHDT, CDR2 YNNKEL, per germline (reference sequence). The J segment lost 7 bases and the V segment lost 3 bases, leaving 7 bases of the junction unmatched. In DNA form, the CDR3 reads TGTGCCAGCAGCCAGGGGGACAGGGCATGGAATTCACCCCTCCACTTT. Translated, it gives CASSQGDRAWNSPLHF.

The chain joins TRBV7-9 to TRBJ2-5; the D gene is possibly TRBD1 (5 bases). Germline V gene data show CDR1 as SEHNR and CDR2 as FQNEAQ (reference sequence). V was pared by 10 bases and J by 7 bases, with 13 bases between. CDR3 length: 11 amino acids. As DNA, the CDR3 is TGTGCCATCCAGGGCTACGGGACCCAGTACTTC. Translated: CAIQGYGTQYF. The full variable domain, its missing parts supplied by reference TRBV7-9 and TRBJ2-5, is DTGVSQNPRHKITKRGQNVTFRCDPISEHNRLYWYRQTLGQGPEFLTYFQNEAQLEKSRLLSDRFSAERPKGSFSTLEIQRTEQGDSAMYLCAIQGYGTQYFGPGTRLLVL.

This chain joins TRBV6-2 or TRBV6-3 and TRBJ2-7; D is possibly TRBD1 (5 bases). Trimming left V 6 bases short and J 3 bases short, with 12 bases between. This CDR3 has 13 residues. Looked up from germline, CDR1 is MNHEY and CDR2 is SVGEGT. For the CDR3, the DNA is TGTGCCAGCAGCCACGTCCAGGGCTACGAGCAGTACTTC. It yields the protein CASSHVQGYEQYF.

The chain employs TRBV4-2 and TRBJ1-2; D gene unclear. Germline assignment: CDR1 LGHNA and CDR2 YNFKEQ. The CDR3 is 15 amino acids. The V end was cut by 1 base, the J end by 7 bases, with 16 bases between. The CDR3 DNA reads TGTGCCAGCAGCCAAGGGCAGACTTCGCTGAGTGGCTACACCTTC. Amino acid sequence: CASSQGQTSLSGYTF.

This clone is a singleton in its sample. This chain connects TRBV4-2 to TRBJ2-4; D is perhaps TRBD2 (5 bases). Germline assignment: CDR1 LGHNA and CDR2 YNFKEQ. CDR3 size: 19 residues. The germline V and J ends were trimmed by 0 bases and 1 base, with 19 bases remaining between them. CDR3 protein: CASSQDNPGVSLAKNIQYF. CDR3 DNA: TGTGCCAGCAGCCAAGATAACCCCGGGGTGTCCCTCGCCAAAAACATTCAGTACTTC.

The chain links TRBV7-9 to TRBJ2-2, with D possibly matching TRBD2 (5 bases). The CDR3 runs 16 residues. The germline gives CDR1 SEHNR, CDR2 FQNEAQ (reference sequence). Trimming stripped 5 bases from V and 1 base from J, with 14 bases between. CDR3 in amino acids: CASSHRTHKNTGELFF. The CDR3 region has the DNA TGTGCCAGCAGCCACCGGACTCACAAGAACACCGGGGAGCTGTTTTTT.

The sample holds a few counts of this clone. The V call is TRBV11-2, the J call TRBJ1-3; D gene uncertain. Trimming stripped 0 bases from V and 0 bases from J, with 6 bases between. The CDR3 loop spans 15 amino acids. Germline V gene lookup returns CDR1 SGHAT and CDR2 FQNNGV. The chain's CDR3 is CASSLEALSGNTIYF. DNA of the CDR3: TGTGCCAGCAGCTTAGAGGCCCTCTCTGGAAACACCATATATTTT.

This rearrangement joins TRBV7-3 to TRBJ2-5, with 10 bases identical to TRBD1. Germline V CDR1 and CDR2: SGHTA, FQGTGA. J gave up 5 bases and V 5 bases, and 5 bases lay outside the gene matches. The CDR3 has 14 residues. The CDR3: CASSLTGGGETQYF. The CDR3 DNA reads TGTGCCAGCAGCCTGACAGGGGGCGGGGAGACCCAGTACTTC.

The count of this clone is one. The rearrangement joins TRBV27 to TRBJ2-3; the D gene is possibly TRBD2 (6 bases). Germline CDR1 reads MNHEY; CDR2 reads SMNVEV (reference sequence). V lost 3 bases, J lost 0 bases, and 22 bases lay in between. The CDR3 length is 19 residues. The CDR3 DNA reads TGTGCCAGCAGTTTGGGACGGCAGGACTACCTACATAGCACAGATACGCAGTATTTT. It encodes CASSLGRQDYLHSTDTQYF.

The gene calls are TRBV29-1 and TRBJ1-6; D perhaps matches TRBD1 (5 bases). The germline V gene encodes CDR1 SQVTM and CDR2 ANQGSEA. Trimming pared 4 bases from V and 7 bases from J, leaving 14 bases between. The CDR3 runs to 14 residues. CDR3 nucleotides: TGCAGCGTTGGTGGGGGGGAAGGGAATTCACCCCTCCACTTT. Translating it yields CSVGGGEGNSPLHF.

The chain has TRBV12-5 and TRBJ1-1; a weak D match, TRBD1 (5 bases). V was trimmed by 1 base and J by 8 bases, leaving 11 bases between them. CDR1 and CDR2 (germline): LGHNT, FRNRAP. This CDR3 has 13 residues. The CDR3 loop reads CASGLASGPEAFF. The CDR3 bases are TGTGCTAGTGGTTTGGCCTCAGGGCCAGAAGCTTTCTTT.

This chain uses TRBV12-3 or TRBV12-4 with TRBJ1-4; D remains unclear. This CDR3 contains 13 residues. V was trimmed by 2 bases and J by 5 bases, leaving 6 bases between them. The CDR3 DNA reads TGTGCCAGCAGTTTATTGCTAAATGAAAAACTGTTTTTT. It translates to CASSLLLNEKLFF.

V is TRBV4-2 and J is TRBJ2-2; no reliable D call. Germline-derived CDR1 and CDR2 are LGHNA and YNFKEQ. V was pared by 0 bases and J by 1 base, with 12 bases between. This CDR3 contains 17 residues. CDR3 nucleotides: TGTGCCAGCAGCCAAGATGTTGGTTCGGGGAACACCGGGGAGCTGTTTTTT. It specifies CASSQDVGSGNTGELFF.

Worth noting for this clone: With a much larger clone just one base away, this may be a read error. Other DNA sequences in this specimen translate into the identical CDR3. V is TRBV2 and J is TRBJ1-5, with TRBD1 matching over 10 bases. CDR3 length equals 13 residues. With 6 bases clipped from V and 4 bases from J, the junction kept 0 bases outside the gene matches. Germline V gene sequence: CDR1 SNHLY, CDR2 FYNNEI. The CDR3 reads CASRGQGNQPQHF. The CDR3, as DNA: TGTGCCAGCAGGGGACAGGGGAATCAGCCCCAGCATTTT.

The chain employs TRBV30 and TRBJ2-7; D perhaps matches TRBD1 (5 bases). This CDR3 has 13 residues. Trimming removed 0 bases at V and 1 base at J, with 7 bases between. Per germline, CDR1 GTSNPN and CDR2 SVGIG (reference sequence). The CDR3 region has the DNA TGTGCCTGGAGTGTGGGGCTATCCTACGAGCAGTACTTC. It specifies CAWSVGLSYEQYF.

The V call is TRBV9, the J call TRBJ2-1; TRBD2 might be the D (6 bases). The CDR3 spans 14 residues. The V gene lost 0 bases and the J gene lost 6 bases, with 10 bases spanning the gap. Germline values: CDR1 SGDLS, CDR2 YYNGEE. The CDR3 nucleotides read TGTGCCAGCAGCGTAGCAGGAGGGGCCAATGAGCAGTTCTTC. Translated: CASSVAGGANEQFF.

The chain links TRBV6-6 to TRBJ2-3, with D possibly matching TRBD1 (6 bases). The length of the CDR3 is 17 residues. Trimming cost V 5 bases and J 2 bases, with 20 bases left between them. Germline V gene lookup returns CDR1 MNHNY and CDR2 SVGAGI (reference sequence). The CDR3 sequence: CASSLPGHPLPTDTQYF. The CDR3 region has the DNA TGTGCCAGCAGTCTCCCGGGACACCCTTTACCCACAGATACGCAGTATTTT.